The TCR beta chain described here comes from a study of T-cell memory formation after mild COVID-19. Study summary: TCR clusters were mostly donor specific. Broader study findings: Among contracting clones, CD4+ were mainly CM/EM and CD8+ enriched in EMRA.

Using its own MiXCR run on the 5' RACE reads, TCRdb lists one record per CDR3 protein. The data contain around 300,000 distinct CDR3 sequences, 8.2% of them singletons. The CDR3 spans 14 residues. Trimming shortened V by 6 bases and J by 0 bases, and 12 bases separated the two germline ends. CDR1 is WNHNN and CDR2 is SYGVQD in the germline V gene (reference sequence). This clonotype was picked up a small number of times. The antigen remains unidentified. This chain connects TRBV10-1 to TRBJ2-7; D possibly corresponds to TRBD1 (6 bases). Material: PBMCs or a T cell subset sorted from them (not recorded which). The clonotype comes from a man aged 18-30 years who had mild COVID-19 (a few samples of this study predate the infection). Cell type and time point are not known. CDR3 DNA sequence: TGCGCCAGCAGAGCAGGGGTAAGCTCCTACGAGCAGTACTTC. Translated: CASRAGVSSYEQYF.